These T cell receptor beta chains were read from a single sample in a study of blood T cell repertoires in COVID-19. The table came from immunoSEQ multiplex PCR; TCRdb's copy has only in-frame clones and leaves some out. The table lists 280,000 or so clones, about 87% of them singletons. Source material: peripheral blood. These receptors all stem from a woman under 40 who had recovered from COVID-19. Each CDR3 is given with its conserved first and last residue. A D gene is named only where the DNA matches it firmly. Not every row has a clone size; where given, it reads once, few, many or a size class.

cdr3_length	v_call	clone_size	d_call	j_call	cdr3_nt	cdr3_aa
15	TRBV7-9	-	TRBD1	TRBJ2-1	TGTGCCAGCAGCTTATACAGGGGGCTAAGCGATGAGCAGTTCTTC	CASSLYRGLSDEQFF
14	TRBV19	-	-	TRBJ1-5	TGTGCCAGTAGTATCTTTACAAGTAATCAGCCCCAGCATTTT	CASSIFTSNQPQHF
15	TRBV4-2	-	TRBD1	TRBJ2-7	TGTGCCAGCAGCCAAGGGGACAGCGGATTCTACGAGCAGTACTTC	CASSQGDSGFYEQYF
15	TRBV18	-	TRBD1	TRBJ2-4	TGTGCCAGCTCATCACAGGGGGTAGCCAAAAACATTCAGTACTTC	CASSSQGVAKNIQYF
12	TRBV30	-	TRBD1	TRBJ2-7	TGTGCCTGGACCCCGACAGGGAACGAGCAGTACTTC	CAWTPTGNEQYF
16	TRBV6-6	-	TRBD1	TRBJ1-3	TGTGCCAGCAGGACGGGACAGGCCTTCTCTGGAAACACCATATATTTT	CASRTGQAFSGNTIYF
14	TRBV5-6	-	TRBD1	TRBJ1-1	TGTGCCAGCAGCCCGGAAGACAGGGCCGCTGAAGCTTTCTTT	CASSPEDRAAEAFF
16	TRBV6-6	-	-	TRBJ1-5	TGTGCCAGCAGTTACAATACAGGGACGCGCAATCAGCCCCAGCATTTT	CASSYNTGTRNQPQHF
18	TRBV6-2/TRBV6-3	few	TRBD2	TRBJ2-2	TGTGCCAGCAGTTACGGGCTAGCGGGGGGAATGAACACCGGGGAGCTGTTTTTT	CASSYGLAGGMNTGELFF
15	TRBV7-2	-	-	TRBJ2-3	TGTGCCAGCAGCTTAGACAGTACAAGCACAGATACGCAGTATTTT	CASSLDSTSTDTQYF
17	TRBV13	-	TRBD1	TRBJ1-1	TGTGCCAGCAGCTTATCCCCGTTGAACAGGGGGGACACTGAAGCTTTCTTT	CASSLSPLNRGDTEAFF
13	TRBV12-3/TRBV12-4	few	-	TRBJ1-5	TGTGCCAGCAGCTTACAGAGGTATCAGCCCCAGCATTTT	CASSLQRYQPQHF
15	TRBV28	-	TRBD2	TRBJ2-1	TGTGCCAGCACGCTTAGCGGGGGGGGCTACAATGAGCAGTTCTTC	CASTLSGGGYNEQFF
12	TRBV28	-	TRBD1	TRBJ1-1	TGTGCCAGTGGACAGGGGAACACTGAAGCTTTCTTT	CASGQGNTEAFF
17	TRBV7-2	-	TRBD2	TRBJ2-3	TGTGCCAGCAGCTTAGCAGCTAGCGGGGCTAATACAGATACGCAGTATTTT	CASSLAASGANTDTQYF
15	TRBV6-2/TRBV6-3	-	TRBD1	TRBJ2-7	TGTGCCAGCAGTGCCTGGACAGGGAGCTGGGGAGAGCAGTACTTC	CASSAWTGSWGEQYF
14	TRBV5-1	few	TRBD1	TRBJ2-1	TGCGCCAGCGAGAGGATGGCAGGGGGTAATGAGCAGTTCTTC	CASERMAGGNEQFF
12	TRBV5-6	-	-	TRBJ1-2	TGTGCCAGCAGCCTAGGGGGCTATGGCTACACCTTC	CASSLGGYGYTF
16	TRBV5-1	once	TRBD1	TRBJ2-2	TGCGCCAGCAGTTCCACGGGACAGGGAAACACCGGGGAGCTGTTTTTT	CASSSTGQGNTGELFF
16	TRBV7-8	-	-	TRBJ2-3	TGTGCCAGCAGCTTAGCGGCTAGCTCGGGGACAGATACGCAGTATTTT	CASSLAASSGTDTQYF
15	TRBV3-1/TRBV3-2	-	TRBD1	TRBJ1-4	TGTGCCAGCAGCCAACCGGGACAGGGGGACGAAAAACTGTTTTTT	CASSQPGQGDEKLFF
14	TRBV5-1	-	-	TRBJ2-7	TGCGCCAGCAGTTTGCCAGACAGCTTCTACGAGCAGTACTTC	CASSLPDSFYEQYF
14	TRBV30	-	-	TRBJ1-6	TGTGCCTGGAGTCCCGGGACAAGGGAGTCACCCCTCCACTTT	CAWSPGTRESPLHF
15	TRBV15	-	TRBD1	TRBJ1-2	TGTGCCACCAGCAGACACGGACAGGAGACCTATGGCTACACCTTC	CATSRHGQETYGYTF
16	TRBV5-1	-	TRBD1	TRBJ1-2	TGCGCCAGCAGCTTGGCGGCAGGGGGTGATGGTTATGGCTACACCTTC	CASSLAAGGDGYGYTF
14	TRBV5-1	-	-	TRBJ2-5	TGCGCCAGCAGCTTGGGTCAGCTCCAGGGGACCCAGTACTTC	CASSLGQLQGTQYF
16	TRBV4-3	-	-	TRBJ1-6	TGCGCCAGCAGCCAAGGTGGAGGGCCCTATAATTCACCCCTCCACTTT	CASSQGGGPYNSPLHF
15	TRBV19	-	-	TRBJ1-2	TGTGCCAGTAGTATAACACCCCCGGGGAGCTATGGCTACACCTTC	CASSITPPGSYGYTF
15	TRBV15	-	-	TRBJ2-1	TGTGCCACCGCACCCCGGGGGACCTACTACAATGAGCAGTTCTTC	CATAPRGTYYNEQFF
14	TRBV6-1	few	-	TRBJ2-3	TGTGCCAGCAGTGAGAGGCTCGGCACAGATACGCAGTATTTT	CASSERLGTDTQYF
14	TRBV6-2/TRBV6-3	-	TRBD1	TRBJ2-7	TGTGCCAGCAGTTTCGGGACAGGGTCCTACGAGCAGTACTTC	CASSFGTGSYEQYF
14	TRBV5-5	few	-	TRBJ2-7	TGTGCCAGCAGCTTCCCCGGGACACCGTACGAGCAGTACTTC	CASSFPGTPYEQYF
13	TRBV6-6	-	-	TRBJ1-3	TGTGCCAGCAGTTCCCCGTCGTTACTTACCATATATTTT	CASSSPSLLTIYF
17	TRBV5-1	once	TRBD2	TRBJ2-5	TGCGCCAGCAGCTCGGGACTAGCGGGGGGGTTCCAAGAGACCCAGTACTTC	CASSSGLAGGFQETQYF
16	TRBV5-3	-	-	TRBJ1-5	TGTGCCAGAAGCTTGCTCGCCAGGGAAAGCAATCAGCCCCAGCATTTT	CARSLLARESNQPQHF
16	TRBV13	-	TRBD1	TRBJ1-1	TGTGCCAGCAGCCCACGCTATGCGACAGGGATAGCTGAAGCTTTCTTT	CASSPRYATGIAEAFF
14	TRBV5-1	-	TRBD1	TRBJ1-1	TGCGCCAGCAGCCTGGACAGGGGGAACACTGAAGCTTTCTTT	CASSLDRGNTEAFF
15	TRBV5-1	-	-	TRBJ2-4	TGCGCCAGCAGCCCGCCGGACACCCTAGGGAACATTCAGTACTTC	CASSPPDTLGNIQYF
16	TRBV15	-	TRBD1	TRBJ1-4	TGTGCCACCGGACAGGGGAAACCTAGGGTAAATGAAAAACTGTTTTTT	CATGQGKPRVNEKLFF
17	TRBV3-1/TRBV3-2	-	TRBD2	TRBJ2-7	TGTGCCAGCAGAGCAGGCCAGCGGGGGGGGAGCTCCTACGAGCAGTACTTC	CASRAGQRGGSSYEQYF
13	TRBV29-1	many	TRBD1	TRBJ1-4	TGCAGCGTCGCAGGGGGCCGGGGTGAAAAACTGTTTTTT	CSVAGGRGEKLFF
14	TRBV4-2	-	-	TRBJ1-1	TGTGCCAGCAGCATGGGAGGGATGAACACTGAAGCTTTCTTT	CASSMGGMNTEAFF
17	TRBV2	-	-	TRBJ1-5	TGTGCCAGCAGTGAACGCCAGGGACTGTATAGCAATCAGCCCCAGCATTTT	CASSERQGLYSNQPQHF
14	TRBV3-1/TRBV3-2	-	TRBD2	TRBJ2-5	TGTGCCAGCAGCTACCAGCGGGGGGGGGAGACCCAGTACTTC	CASSYQRGGETQYF
12	TRBV29-1	-	-	TRBJ2-7	TGCAGCGTTGTAGACAGGTCCTACGAGCAGTACTTC	CSVVDRSYEQYF
14	TRBV28	-	TRBD1	TRBJ2-4	TGTGCCAGCAGTTCAAGGGACAGCAAAAACATTCAGTACTTC	CASSSRDSKNIQYF
15	TRBV28	-	TRBD1	TRBJ1-2	TGTGCCAGCAGTAACGGGAACAGGGGTAAATATGGCTACACCTTC	CASSNGNRGKYGYTF
14	TRBV18	-	-	TRBJ1-6	TGTGCCAGCTCCCTCAGCGGGGTTAATTCACCCCTCCACTTT	CASSLSGVNSPLHF
11	TRBV30	-	-	TRBJ2-7	TGTGCCTGGAGGGATGAGAAGCGGCGTGACTTC	CAWRDEKRRDF
13	TRBV7-9	-	-	TRBJ1-2	TGTGCCAGCAGCTTTGTGCAGGGGAATGGCTACACCTTC	CASSFVQGNGYTF
16	TRBV6-4	-	-	TRBJ2-5	TGTGCCACCATACAAAACTCGGGAAGTCTGCGAGAGACCCAGTACTTC	CATIQNSGSLRETQYF